This T cell receptor (beta chain) was recovered during a study of blood T cell repertoires in COVID-19. As to this clone: The sample has other DNA sequences that encode this CDR3 too.

In the authors' workflow: Amplification with reference gene primers provided the estimates of nucleated cell counts. Assay: immunoSEQ multiplex PCR; the TCRdb copy retains only in-frame clones and omits some. V and J calls and clone size are given by that table; D and trimming were obtained from the DNA. Among around 180,000 clones, about 89% were seen once, and the ten largest hold 2.5%. This clonotype was sampled from a man between 35 and 55 years old with active or convalescent COVID-19. Sequencing was performed on peripheral blood.

The CDR3 region has the DNA TGTGCCAGCAGCTCGGGAACCTACGAGCAGTACTTC. This sequence encodes CASSSGTYEQYF. This rearrangement joins TRBV5-6 to TRBJ2-7; perhaps TRBD2 as D (5 bases). This CDR3 has 12 amino acids. In germline, CDR1 is SGHDT, CDR2 YYEEEE. Trimming left V 3 bases short and J 2 bases short, with 6 bases between.